The TCR beta chain described here comes from a study of T cell changes during pregnancy in multiple sclerosis. TCRdb's table, derived via immunoSEQ multiplex PCR, lists solely in-frame clones and lacks some. The sample has 75,000 to 80,000 clones, approximately 90% seen once; the top ten hold about 1.9%. The receptor comes from a female donor with multiple sclerosis, enrolled in a pregnancy study. Sequenced here: peripheral blood, sampled before pregnancy.

CDR3 sequence (DNA): TGTGCCTGGAGTTCGACCGCCGGGACTCTTGCTTGGGGCTACACCTTC. Translation gives CAWSSTAGTLAWGYTF. The gene calls are TRBV30 and TRBJ1-2, with a possible D match to TRBD1 (5 bases). The CDR3 extends over 16 amino acids. In germline, CDR1 is GTSNPN, CDR2 SVGIG (reference sequence). Trimming removed 2 bases at V and 8 bases at J, with 24 bases between.